This TCR beta chain is drawn from a study of OX40 agonist ivuxolimab in advanced cancers. CDR1 is SGHRS and CDR2 is YFSETQ in the germline V gene. The CDR3 is made up of 13 amino acids. Deletions cut 3 bases from V and 5 bases from J, with 12 bases between. Generated by immunoSEQ multiplex PCR, the TCRdb table keeps only in-frame clones and is missing some. The sample has 89,000 or so clones, roughly 88% seen once. The sequencing used CD4+ or CD8+ T cells sorted from blood, collected in a trial of the OX40 agonist ivuxolimab. This clonotype originated in an adult with an advanced solid tumor such as melanoma, head and neck, liver or kidney cancer. The chain couples TRBV5-1 to TRBJ2-7; D gene uncertain. CDR3 loop: CASSSGTSHEQYF. The CDR3 DNA sequence: TGCGCCAGCAGCTCAGGAACTTCCCACGAGCAGTACTTC.